These 20 T cell receptor beta chains came from one sample sequenced in a study of blood T cell repertoires in COVID-19. Some clones are missing from TCRdb's copy, which holds only in-frame ones; the method was immunoSEQ multiplex PCR. The table records just over 350,000 clones, 87% of them present only once. The sample comprised PBMCs or T cells enriched from blood (not recorded which). The receptors were sampled from a woman aged 25 to 45 who had recovered from COVID-19.

This clone was observed a few times. This chain links TRBV5-1 with TRBJ1-2, with 8 nucleotides matching TRBD1. The CDR3 has 14 amino acids. V dropped 1 base and J dropped 2; count of bases not matched to a gene: 1. Germline assignment: CDR1 SGHRS and CDR2 YFSETQ. CDR3 region: CASSLPGGNYGYTF. The CDR3 DNA reads TGCGCCAGCAGCTTGCCAGGGGGCAACTATGGCTACACCTTC.

This clone was seen once. CDR3 bases: TGTGCCAGCAGCGGTAGACTAGCGGGAACCTACGAGCAGTACTTC. Its translation: CASSGRLAGTYEQYF. This chain uses TRBV7-2 with TRBJ2-7, with 11 bases aligning to TRBD2. With V trimmed by 5 bases and J by 2 bases, 5 bases remained unmatched. CDR3 length: 15 residues. The V gene's germline CDR1 is SGHTA and CDR2 FQGNSA. Supplemented by reference TRBV7-2 and TRBJ2-7, the full variable domain reads GAGVSQSPSNKVTEKGKDVELRCDPISGHTALYWYRQSLGQGLEFLIYFQGNSAPDKSGLPSDRFSAERTGGSVSTLTIQRTQQEDSAVYLCASSGRLAGTYEQYFGPGTRLTVT.

This clone has more than one count but fewer than ten. The V gene is TRBV6-5, the J gene TRBJ2-2, with 9 bases lining up with TRBD1. Trimming took 4 bases from V and 8 from J; bases not matched to a gene: 8. The length of the CDR3 is 15 residues. Germline assignment: CDR1 MNHEY and CDR2 SVGAGI. CDR3 in amino acids: CASSFGTGRLGELFF. The CDR3 DNA reads TGTGCCAGCAGTTTCGGGACAGGGAGGTTGGGGGAGCTGTTTTTT.

The genes are TRBV3-1 (or the pseudogene TRBV3-2) and TRBJ2-1, with 12 bases that match TRBD2. Germline lookup yields CDR1 LGHDT and CDR2 YNNKEL (reference sequence). The CDR3 spans 15 residues. V lost 4 bases and J lost 6; bases outside the gene matches: 4. The CDR3 here is CASSPRLAGVNEQFF. CDR3 in DNA: TGTGCCAGCAGCCCCCGACTAGCGGGAGTCAATGAGCAGTTCTTC.

The rearrangement joins TRBV3-1 (or the pseudogene TRBV3-2) to TRBJ1-6; TRBD1 aligns across 7 bases. CDR1 LGHDT and CDR2 YNNKEL come from the germline V gene (reference sequence). After removal of 0 bases from V and 7 bases from J, the junction contained 6 bases not matched to a gene. There are 16 residues in the CDR3. The CDR3 region is CASSQEGGGRNSPLHF. CDR3 nucleotide sequence: TGTGCCAGCAGCCAAGAAGGAGGGGGCAGGAATTCACCCCTCCACTTT.

The DNA for the CDR3 is TGTGCCAGCAGCTGGCCCGCGGGAGCCCAAGGAACCTATGGCTACACCTTC. Residues: CASSWPAGAQGTYGYTF. This chain links TRBV5-4 with TRBJ1-2; D not certain. The ends were cut back, 3 bases at V and 4 bases at J, with 22 bases in the middle. The CDR3 spans 17 residues. Germline lookup yields CDR1 SGHNT and CDR2 YYREEE (reference sequence). The full variable domain, completed using reference TRBV5-4 and TRBJ1-2, is ETGVTQSPTHLIKTRGQQVTLRCSSQSGHNTVSWYQQALGQGPQFIFQYYREEENGRGNFPPRFSGLQFPNYSSELNVNALELDDSALYLCASSWPAGAQGTYGYTFGSGTRLTVV.

This chain connects TRBV3-1 (or the pseudogene TRBV3-2) to TRBJ2-2, with 9 bases that match TRBD1. V was clipped by 5 bases and J by 4 bases; unmatched bases: 8. The CDR3 runs 16 residues. Germline V gene lookup returns CDR1 LGHDT and CDR2 YNNKEL (reference sequence). The CDR3 DNA follows: TGTGCCAGCAGCTCCGACAGGGGGAAGGGCACCGGGGAGCTGTTTTTT. Residues: CASSSDRGKGTGELFF.

The rearrangement uses TRBV7-2 and TRBJ2-1; 10 bases map to TRBD2. The length of the CDR3 is 16 residues. Germline trimming cut 1 base from V and 4 bases from J; bases unmatched to any gene: 4. From germline, CDR1 is SGHTA and CDR2 FQGNSA. The DNA for the CDR3 is TGTGCCAGCAGCTTAGTACCACTAGCGGGATACAATGAGCAGTTCTTC. Translation: CASSLVPLAGYNEQFF.

Regarding this clone: The junction differs from germline at one of its ends, possibly a read error. The chain employs TRBV7-7 and TRBJ2-5, with TRBD2 as a possible D gene (6 bases). From germline, CDR1 is SSHAT and CDR2 FNYEAQ (reference sequence). The CDR3 spans 15 residues. CDR3 DNA sequence: TGTGCTAGCAGCACTTCCCCCGGACTACAAGAGACCCAGTACTTC. Translating gives CASSTSPGLQETQYF.

The chain joins TRBV6-5 to TRBJ2-1; tentatively, D is TRBD2 (7 bases). Germline V gene lookup returns CDR1 MNHEY and CDR2 SVGAGI. The CDR3 is made up of 12 amino acids. The V end was cut by 6 bases, the J end by 7 bases, with 10 bases between. The CDR3 sequence: CASRQGGNEQFF. CDR3 sequence (DNA): TGTGCCAGCAGACAGGGAGGGAATGAGCAGTTCTTC.

The rearrangement joins TRBV28 to TRBJ2-2; 13 bases match TRBD2. The CDR3 has 17 residues. The V gene end was trimmed by 6 bases and the J gene end by 4 bases; junction bases not matched to a gene: 8. Per germline, CDR1 MDHEN and CDR2 SYDVKM. The CDR3 reads CASSPTSGRWSTGELFF. Here the CDR3 DNA reads TGTGCCAGCAGCCCGACTAGCGGGAGGTGGAGCACCGGGGAGCTGTTTTTT.

A few counts support this clone. V gene TRBV9 combines with J gene TRBJ1-5; the D gene is possibly TRBD1 (6 bases). Germline V gives CDR1 SGDLS, CDR2 YYNGEE. Trimming shortened V by 4 bases and J by 4 bases, and 15 bases separated the two germline ends. The CDR3 has 15 residues. The CDR3, as DNA: TGTGCCAGCAGCCCGTCAGGGGCACTGAATCAGCCCCAGCATTTT. As protein: CASSPSGALNQPQHF.

This CDR3 is CSVEASQFYGYTF. The CDR3 nucleotides are TGCAGCGTTGAAGCAAGTCAGTTCTATGGCTACACCTTC. The chain has TRBV29-1 and TRBJ1-2; D is ambiguous. CDR3 size: 13 residues. The germline V and J ends were trimmed by 1 base and 4 bases, with 10 bases remaining between them. Looked up from germline, CDR1 is SQVTM and CDR2 is ANQGSEA.

The V gene is TRBV5-1, the J gene TRBJ2-2; possible D gene TRBD2, 6 bases. There are 16 residues in the CDR3. The V gene's germline CDR1 is SGHRS and CDR2 YFSETQ. The ends were cut back, 4 bases at V and 3 bases at J, with 16 bases in the middle. This CDR3 reads CASSLPGTGDTGELFF. DNA of the CDR3: TGCGCCAGCAGCCTCCCCGGGACTGGGGACACCGGGGAGCTGTTTTTT.

The chain carries TRBV7-6 and TRBJ2-5, with 7 bases identical to TRBD2. The CDR3 is 14 amino acids. Per the germline V gene, CDR1 is SGHVS and CDR2 is FNYEAQ. The trim removed 5 bases at V and 5 bases at J, leaving 8 bases unmatched. This CDR3 is CASSQIAGGETQYF. The CDR3 coding sequence is TGTGCCAGCAGCCAGATAGCGGGCGGGGAGACCCAGTACTTC.

V is TRBV14 and J is TRBJ2-5, with 11 positions matching TRBD1. The germline V gene has CDR1 SGHDN and CDR2 FVKESK. The CDR3 contains 15 residues. After removal of 8 bases from V and 6 bases from J, the junction contained 11 bases not matched to a gene. The CDR3 DNA follows: TGTGCCAGCCGCTTGGGACAGGGGGATTTCCAGACCCAGTACTTC. Protein sequence: CASRLGQGDFQTQYF. Supplemented by reference TRBV14 and TRBJ2-5, the full variable domain reads EAGVTQFPSHSVIEKGQTVTLRCDPISGHDNLYWYRRVMGKEIKFLLHFVKESKQDESGMPNNRFLAERTGGTYSTLKVQPAELEDSGVYFCASRLGQGDFQTQYFGPGTRLLVL.

The gene calls are TRBV18 and TRBJ2-1, with 14 nucleotides matching TRBD2. Germline V gene lookup returns CDR1 KGHSH and CDR2 LQKENI. This CDR3 comprises 16 residues. V lost 3 bases, J lost 4 bases, and 2 bases stayed unmatched. The CDR3 sequence: CASSPGTSGRYNEQFF. CDR3 nucleotide sequence: TGTGCCAGCTCACCCGGGACTAGCGGGAGATACAATGAGCAGTTCTTC.

This clone was observed once. The rearrangement uses TRBV3-1 (or the pseudogene TRBV3-2) and TRBJ2-3, with 10 bases aligning to TRBD2. V trimming: 4 bases; J trimming: 6 bases; junction bases outside the gene matches: 4. The CDR3 extends over 14 amino acids. Germline assignment: CDR1 LGHDT and CDR2 YNNKEL (reference sequence). CDR3: CASSPTSGLDTQYF. The CDR3 DNA is TGTGCCAGCAGCCCGACTAGCGGGTTGGATACGCAGTATTTT.

This rearrangement joins TRBV5-4 to TRBJ2-6; TRBD2 might be the D (5 bases). The CDR3 runs 16 residues. Germline CDR1 and CDR2: SGHNT and YYREEE (reference sequence). The V end was cut by 4 bases, the J end by 2 bases, with 13 bases between. The CDR3 loop reads CASSPPGYTGANVLTF. CDR3 nucleotides: TGTGCCAGCAGCCCCCCGGGGTATACTGGGGCCAACGTCCTGACTTTC.

This clone came up a few times. This chain links TRBV18 with TRBJ2-2; TRBD2 is a possible D gene (6 bases). The V gene lost 3 bases and the J gene lost 4 bases, with 12 bases spanning the gap. CDR1 and CDR2 from the germline V gene are KGHSH and LQKENI. The CDR3 is made up of 15 amino acids. Written as DNA, the CDR3 is TGTGCCAGCTCACCTCCTCTAGCGAGCACCGGGGAGCTGTTTTTT. Protein sequence: CASSPPLASTGELFF.